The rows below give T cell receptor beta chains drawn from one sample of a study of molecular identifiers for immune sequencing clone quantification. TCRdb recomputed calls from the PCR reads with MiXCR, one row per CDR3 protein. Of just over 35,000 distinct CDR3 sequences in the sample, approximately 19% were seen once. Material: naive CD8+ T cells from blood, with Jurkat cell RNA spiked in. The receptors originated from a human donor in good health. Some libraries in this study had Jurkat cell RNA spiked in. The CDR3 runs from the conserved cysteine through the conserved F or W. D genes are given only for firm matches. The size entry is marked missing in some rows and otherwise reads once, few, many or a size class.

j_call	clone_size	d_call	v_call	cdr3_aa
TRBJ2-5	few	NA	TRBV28	CAHAEAGTQETQYF
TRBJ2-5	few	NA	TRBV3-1	CASSQGSGGLETQYF
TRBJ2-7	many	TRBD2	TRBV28	CASSFTREVFYEQYF
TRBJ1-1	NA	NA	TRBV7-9	CASSSVTGMNTEAFF
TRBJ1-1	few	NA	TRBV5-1	CASSLSAAMNTEAFF
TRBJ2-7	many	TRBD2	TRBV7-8	CASSEEGTSGVPGYEQYF
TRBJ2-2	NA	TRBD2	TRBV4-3	CASSQGLAGGNTGELFF
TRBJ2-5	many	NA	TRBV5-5	CASSGDRGETQYF
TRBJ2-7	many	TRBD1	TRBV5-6	CASSLGTGVHEQYF
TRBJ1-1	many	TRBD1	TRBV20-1	CSTGESTEAFF
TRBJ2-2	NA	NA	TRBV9	CASGPTGRGNTGELFF
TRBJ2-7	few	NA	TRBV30	CAWDSSYEQYF
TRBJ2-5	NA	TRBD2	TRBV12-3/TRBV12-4	CASGLMAGGRETQYF
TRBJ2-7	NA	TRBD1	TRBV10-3	CATMNRTGSEQYF
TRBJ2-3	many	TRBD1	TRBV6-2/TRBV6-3	CASTQGVIVPDTQYF
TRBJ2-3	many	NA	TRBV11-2	CASSLVAATDTQYF
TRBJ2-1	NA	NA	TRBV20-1	CSASSLGRYHEQFF
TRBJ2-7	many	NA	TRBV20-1	CSAREVGWSYEQYF
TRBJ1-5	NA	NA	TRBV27	CASSLYGEVGNQPQHF
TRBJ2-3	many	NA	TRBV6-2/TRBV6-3	CASSYLVADTQYF
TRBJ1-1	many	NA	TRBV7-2	CATSQGVNTEAFF
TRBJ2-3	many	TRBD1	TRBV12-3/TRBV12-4	CASLPLGDRTQYF
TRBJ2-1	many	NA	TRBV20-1	CSAKWGNEQFF
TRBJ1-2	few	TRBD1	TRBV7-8	CASSFTGTGVNYGYTF
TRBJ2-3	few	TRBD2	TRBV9	CASSPGLAEPSETQYF
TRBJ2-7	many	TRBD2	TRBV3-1	CASSPLGGRAYEQYF
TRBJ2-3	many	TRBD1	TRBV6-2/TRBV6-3	CASNFGQGANEDTQYF
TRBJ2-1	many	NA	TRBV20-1	CSARPRSHNEQFF
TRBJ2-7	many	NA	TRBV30	CACSGQLSSYEQYF
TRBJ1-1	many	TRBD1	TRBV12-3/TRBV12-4	CASSPGTANTEAFF
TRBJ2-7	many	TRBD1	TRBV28	CASSLRGRKAYEQYF
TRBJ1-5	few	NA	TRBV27	CASSLSPYRPQHF
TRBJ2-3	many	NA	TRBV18	CATLSGASTDTQYF
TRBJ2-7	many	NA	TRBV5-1	CASSQTGAEQYF
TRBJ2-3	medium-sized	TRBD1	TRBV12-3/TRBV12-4	CASSPRDRAGTDTQYF
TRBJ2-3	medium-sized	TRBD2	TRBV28	CASSLAGAMDTQYF
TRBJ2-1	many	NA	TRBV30	CAWRDIGNEQFF
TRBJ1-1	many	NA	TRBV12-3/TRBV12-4	CASTPRPNTEAFF
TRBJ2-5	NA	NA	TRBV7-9	CASSYLGGPRGETQYF
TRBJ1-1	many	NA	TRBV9	CASSVGGNTPEAFF
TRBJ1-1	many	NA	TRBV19	CASSMGLGMNTEAFF
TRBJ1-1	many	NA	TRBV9	CASSVAPGADTEAFF
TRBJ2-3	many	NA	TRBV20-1	CSASELPTDYDTQYF
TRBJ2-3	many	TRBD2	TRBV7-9	CASSLETSGGTDTQYF
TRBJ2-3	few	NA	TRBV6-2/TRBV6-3	CASSYLAFSTDTQYF
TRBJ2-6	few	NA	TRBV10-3	CAISEADTWTSGANVLTF
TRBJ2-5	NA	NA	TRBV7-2	CASSHHGSHQETQYF